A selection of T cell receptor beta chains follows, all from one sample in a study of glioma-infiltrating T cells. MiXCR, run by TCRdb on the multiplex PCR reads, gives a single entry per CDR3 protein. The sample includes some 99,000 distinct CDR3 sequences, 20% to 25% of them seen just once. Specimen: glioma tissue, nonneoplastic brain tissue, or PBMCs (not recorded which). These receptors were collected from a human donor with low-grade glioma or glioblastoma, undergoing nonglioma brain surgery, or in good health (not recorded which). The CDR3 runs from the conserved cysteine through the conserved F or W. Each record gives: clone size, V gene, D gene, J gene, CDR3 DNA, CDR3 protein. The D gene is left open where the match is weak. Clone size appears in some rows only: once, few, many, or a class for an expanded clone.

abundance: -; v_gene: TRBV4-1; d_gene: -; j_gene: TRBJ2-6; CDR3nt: TGCGCCATCGGCCAAGAGCCCCCGGGACACTCCCTCTCTGGGGCCAACGTCCTGACTTTC; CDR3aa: CAIGQEPPGHSLSGANVLTF
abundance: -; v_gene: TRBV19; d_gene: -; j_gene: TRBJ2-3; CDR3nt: TGTGCCAGTAGTATCTCATACGTCTATATATTTAGCACAGATACGCAGTATTTT; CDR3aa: CASSISYVYIFSTDTQYF
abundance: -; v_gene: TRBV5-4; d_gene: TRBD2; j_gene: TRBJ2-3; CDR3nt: TGTGCCAGCAGCCGACTAGCGGGGAGCACAGATACGCAGTATTTT; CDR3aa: CASSRLAGSTDTQYF
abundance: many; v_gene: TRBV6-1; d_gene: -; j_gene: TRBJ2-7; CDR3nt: TGTGCCAGCACTCAGGGGATCCACGAGCAGTACTTC; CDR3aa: CASTQGIHEQYF
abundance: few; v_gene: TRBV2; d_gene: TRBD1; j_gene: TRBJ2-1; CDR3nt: TGTGCCAGCATCGAGGACAGGGGAAAGAATGAGCAGTTCTTC; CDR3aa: CASIEDRGKNEQFF
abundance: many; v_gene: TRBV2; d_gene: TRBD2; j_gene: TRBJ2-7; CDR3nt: TGTGCCAGCAGAAAGGAAAGTAGCGGGAGGCACGAGCAGTACTTC; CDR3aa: CASRKESSGRHEQYF
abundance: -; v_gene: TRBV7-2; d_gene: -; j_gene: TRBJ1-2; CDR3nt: TGTGCCAGCAGCCTACAGGGCCTATATGGCTACACCTTC; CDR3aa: CASSLQGLYGYTF
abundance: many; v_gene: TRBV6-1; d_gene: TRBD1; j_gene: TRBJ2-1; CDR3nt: TGTGCCAGCAGTTATTACTCTCTGGACAGGGAATTATACAATGAGCAGTTCTTC; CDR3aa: CASSYYSLDRELYNEQFF
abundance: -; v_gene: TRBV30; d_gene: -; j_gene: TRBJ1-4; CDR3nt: TGTGCCTGGCAACAGGGATCTAATGAAAAACTGTTTTTT; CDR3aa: CAWQQGSNEKLFF
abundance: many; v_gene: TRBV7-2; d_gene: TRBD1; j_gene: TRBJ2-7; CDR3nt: TGTGCCAGCAGCTCCCTGGACAGGGGAGGGTTCTACGAGCAGTACTTC; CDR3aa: CASSSLDRGGFYEQYF
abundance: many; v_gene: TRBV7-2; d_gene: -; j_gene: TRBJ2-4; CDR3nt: TGTGCCAGCAGCCCAGAATGGGTAGCCAAAAACATTCAGTACTTC; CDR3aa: CASSPEWVAKNIQYF
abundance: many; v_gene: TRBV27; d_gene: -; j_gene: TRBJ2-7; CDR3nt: TGTGCCAGCAGCCGGGCCTCCGGATTCGAGCAGTACTTC; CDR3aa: CASSRASGFEQYF
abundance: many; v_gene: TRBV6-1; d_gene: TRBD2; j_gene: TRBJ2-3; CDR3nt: TGTGCCAGCAGTCCGCGGGGGGGCCGACAAGATACGCAGTATTTT; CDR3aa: CASSPRGGRQDTQYF
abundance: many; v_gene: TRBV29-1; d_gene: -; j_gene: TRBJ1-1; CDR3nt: TGCAGCGTTGAAGATCCTTATCCAGGCACAGCTTTCTTT; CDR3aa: CSVEDPYPGTAFF
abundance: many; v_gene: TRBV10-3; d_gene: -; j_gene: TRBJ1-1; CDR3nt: TGTGCCGCGACCGCAGGGCTGAACACTGAAGCTTTCTTT; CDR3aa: CAATAGLNTEAFF
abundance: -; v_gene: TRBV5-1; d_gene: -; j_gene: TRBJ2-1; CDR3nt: TGCGCCAGCAGCACCGAAGTCTGGCTCAATGAGCAGTTCTTC; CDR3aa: CASSTEVWLNEQFF
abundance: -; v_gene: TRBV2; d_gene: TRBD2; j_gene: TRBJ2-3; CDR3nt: TGTGCCAGCAGTGACCTAGCGGGGGCCACAGATACGCAGTATTTT; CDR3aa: CASSDLAGATDTQYF
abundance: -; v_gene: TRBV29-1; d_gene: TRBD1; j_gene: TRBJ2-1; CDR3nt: TGCAGCGTTTCAGGGGGCCCTGAGCAGTTCTTC; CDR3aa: CSVSGGPEQFF
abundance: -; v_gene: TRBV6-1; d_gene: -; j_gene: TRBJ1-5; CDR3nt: TGTGCCAGCAGTCTCGTAGGACAGAGCCCCCTGGATCAGCCCCAGCATTTT; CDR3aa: CASSLVGQSPLDQPQHF
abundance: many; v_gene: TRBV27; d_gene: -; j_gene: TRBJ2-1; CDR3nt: TGTGCCAGCAGGCTCTACAATGAGCAGTTCTTC; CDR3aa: CASRLYNEQFF
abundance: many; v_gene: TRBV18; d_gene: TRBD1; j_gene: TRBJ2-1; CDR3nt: TGTGCCAGCTCACCATTAGTACAGGGGAAGGATGAGCAGTTCTTC; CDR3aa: CASSPLVQGKDEQFF
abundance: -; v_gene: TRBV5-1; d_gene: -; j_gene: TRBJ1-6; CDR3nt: TGCGCCAGCAGCTTGGCGGTAACAGGCCTTAATTCACCCCTCCACTTT; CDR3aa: CASSLAVTGLNSPLHF
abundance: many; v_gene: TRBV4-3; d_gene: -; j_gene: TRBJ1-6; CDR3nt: TGCGCCAGCAGCCAAGCTTTGGGACATAATTCACCCCTCCACTTT; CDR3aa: CASSQALGHNSPLHF
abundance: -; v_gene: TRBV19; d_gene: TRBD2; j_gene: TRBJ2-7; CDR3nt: TGTGCCAGTAGTATAAGATCGCGGGAGCACTACGAGCAGTACTTC; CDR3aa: CASSIRSREHYEQYF
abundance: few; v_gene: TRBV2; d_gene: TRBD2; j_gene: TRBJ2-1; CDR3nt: TGTGCCAGCAGGAGAAGACTAGCGGGGGATAGTAATGAGCAGTTCTTC; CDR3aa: CASRRRLAGDSNEQFF
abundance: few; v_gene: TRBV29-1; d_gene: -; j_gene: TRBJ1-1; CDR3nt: TGCAGCGCGTGGCCCACTGAAGCTTTCTTT; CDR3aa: CSAWPTEAFF
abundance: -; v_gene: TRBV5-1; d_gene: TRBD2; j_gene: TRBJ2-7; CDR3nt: TGCGCCAGCAGCTTGGGGGGTCTAGCGGGAGGACACTACGAGCATTACTTC; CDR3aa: CASSLGGLAGGHYEHYF
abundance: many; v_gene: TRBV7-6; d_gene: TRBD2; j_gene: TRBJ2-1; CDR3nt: TGTGCCAGCAGCCCCGTCTCTAGCGGGGGACGTACGGGTGAGCAGTTCTTC; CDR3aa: CASSPVSSGGRTGEQFF
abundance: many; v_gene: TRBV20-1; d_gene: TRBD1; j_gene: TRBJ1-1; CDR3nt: TGCAGTGCTTTTATGACAGGGCGGAACACTGAAGCTTTCTTT; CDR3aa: CSAFMTGRNTEAFF
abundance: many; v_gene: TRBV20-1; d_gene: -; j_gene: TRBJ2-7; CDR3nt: TGCAGTGCTATAGTGGCTGGATCCTACGAGCAGTACTTC; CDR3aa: CSAIVAGSYEQYF
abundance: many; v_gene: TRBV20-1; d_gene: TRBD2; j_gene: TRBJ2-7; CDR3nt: TGCAGTGCACCGACTAGCGGGGGGTCATATGGCGAGCAGTACTTC; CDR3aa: CSAPTSGGSYGEQYF
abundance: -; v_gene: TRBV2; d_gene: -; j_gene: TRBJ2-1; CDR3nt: TGTGCCAGCACCGCGGACTCCGGGGATGAGCAGTTCTTC; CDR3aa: CASTADSGDEQFF
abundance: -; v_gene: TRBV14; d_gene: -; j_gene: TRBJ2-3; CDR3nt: TGTGCCAGCAGCCGAGCGTGGACTAGCACAGATACGCAGTATTTT; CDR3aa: CASSRAWTSTDTQYF
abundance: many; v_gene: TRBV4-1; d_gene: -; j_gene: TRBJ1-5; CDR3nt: TGCGCCAGCAGCCAAATCTTGGACAGAGTTAGCAATCAGCCCCAGCATTTT; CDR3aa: CASSQILDRVSNQPQHF
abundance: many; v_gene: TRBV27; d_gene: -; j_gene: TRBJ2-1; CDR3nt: TGTGCCAGCAGTAGAACTACAAAGGGTAATGAGCAGTTCTTC; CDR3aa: CASSRTTKGNEQFF
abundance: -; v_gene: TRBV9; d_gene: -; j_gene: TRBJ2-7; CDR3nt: TGTGGCAGCAGCGTGGTAGAGGGGGCCTACGAGCAGTACTTC; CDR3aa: CGSSVVEGAYEQYF
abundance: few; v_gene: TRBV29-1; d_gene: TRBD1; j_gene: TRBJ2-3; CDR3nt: TGCAGCGCTCCGGGACAGTACACAGATACGCAGTATTTT; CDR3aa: CSAPGQYTDTQYF
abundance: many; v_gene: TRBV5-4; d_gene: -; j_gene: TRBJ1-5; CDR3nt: TGTGCCAGCAGCTTGGATACAGAGCCCCAGCATTTT; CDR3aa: CASSLDTEPQHF
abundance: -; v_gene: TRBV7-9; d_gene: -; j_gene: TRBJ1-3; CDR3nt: TGTGCCACCATATCTGGAAACACCATATATTTT; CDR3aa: CATISGNTIYF
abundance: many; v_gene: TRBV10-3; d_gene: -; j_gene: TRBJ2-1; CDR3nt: TGTGCCATCAGTGAGTACGGATCCCAGGCTGGGGGAAATGAGCAGTTCTTC; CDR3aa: CAISEYGSQAGGNEQFF
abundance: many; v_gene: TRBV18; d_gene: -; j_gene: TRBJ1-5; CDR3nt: TGTGCCAGCTCACCGACAGACGATCAGCCCCAGCATTTT; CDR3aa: CASSPTDDQPQHF
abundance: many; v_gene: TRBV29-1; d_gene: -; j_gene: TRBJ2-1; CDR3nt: TGCAGCGTTGATGGGAACAATGAGCAGTTCTTC; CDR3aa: CSVDGNNEQFF
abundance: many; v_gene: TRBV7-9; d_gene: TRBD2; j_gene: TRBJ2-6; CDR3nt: TGTGCCAGCGGGGGGGGGAAAGTAACTGGGGCCAACGTCCTGACTTTC; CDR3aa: CASGGGKVTGANVLTF
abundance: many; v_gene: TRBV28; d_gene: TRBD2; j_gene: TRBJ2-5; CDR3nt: TGTGCCGGCGGGTCTAGCGGGACGGAGACCCAGTACTTC; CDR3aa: CAGGSSGTETQYF
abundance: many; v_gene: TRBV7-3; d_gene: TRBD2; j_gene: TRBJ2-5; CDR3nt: TGTGCCAGCAGTCCTAGCGGGGGACTACAAGAGACCCAGTACTTC; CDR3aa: CASSPSGGLQETQYF
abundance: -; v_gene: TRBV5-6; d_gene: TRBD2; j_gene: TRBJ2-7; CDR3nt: TGTGCCAGCAGCTTGGAAGGCGCTAGCGGGTTCTCCTACGAGCAGTACTTC; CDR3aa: CASSLEGASGFSYEQYF
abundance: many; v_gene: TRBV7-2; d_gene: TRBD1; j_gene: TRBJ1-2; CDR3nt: TGTGCCAGCAGCCTGGGACAGGCCTTGGCGGGCTACACCTTC; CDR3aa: CASSLGQALAGYTF
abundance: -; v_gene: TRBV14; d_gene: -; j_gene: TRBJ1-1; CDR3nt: TGTGCCAGCAGCCAAGGAGAGAGAGAAGCTTTCTTT; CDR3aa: CASSQGEREAFF
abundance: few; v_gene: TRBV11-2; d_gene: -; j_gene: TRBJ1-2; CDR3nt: TGTGCCAGCAGCTTAGCGGGTGCTATCGGCGCGAATGGCTACACCTTC; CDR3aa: CASSLAGAIGANGYTF
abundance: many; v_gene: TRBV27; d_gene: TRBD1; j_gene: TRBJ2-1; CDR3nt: TGTGCCAGCAGCCCCGGGGACAGGGTTCACAATGAGCAGTTCTTC; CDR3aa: CASSPGDRVHNEQFF